This TCR beta chain comes out of a study of radiation and T cells in renal cell carcinoma. The wider study: Nephrectomy followed 15 Gy stereotactic body radiation by 4 weeks. Study-level findings and limits: In blood, top tumor clones expanded by 2 weeks, shrinking by 4.

On this clone: The antigen remains undetermined.

The data were produced by immunoSEQ multiplex PCR, yet TCRdb's version contains in-frame clones alone and is incomplete. The sample has roughly 150,000 clones; roughly 87% are singletons. The CDR3 totals 16 residues. The junction had 5 bases not matched to a gene; V was cut back by 1 base and J by 4 bases. The germline V gene has CDR1 SGHVS and CDR2 FQNEAQ. Time point described: blood 2 weeks post-SBRT. Treatment defined: 15 Gy SBRT to primary tumor, nephrectomy 4 weeks later. This renal cell carcinoma was of the clear cell type. The chain combines TRBV7-8 with TRBJ2-3; 10 bases map to TRBD1. The TCR was taken from a woman between 50 and 59 years old with renal cell carcinoma. Material: blood, obtained from a patient whose treatment included radiotherapy and nephrectomy. The CDR3 reads CASSLEGQGLSDTQYF. CDR3 bases: TGTGCCAGCAGCTTAGAGGGACAGGGGCTATCAGATACGCAGTATTTT.